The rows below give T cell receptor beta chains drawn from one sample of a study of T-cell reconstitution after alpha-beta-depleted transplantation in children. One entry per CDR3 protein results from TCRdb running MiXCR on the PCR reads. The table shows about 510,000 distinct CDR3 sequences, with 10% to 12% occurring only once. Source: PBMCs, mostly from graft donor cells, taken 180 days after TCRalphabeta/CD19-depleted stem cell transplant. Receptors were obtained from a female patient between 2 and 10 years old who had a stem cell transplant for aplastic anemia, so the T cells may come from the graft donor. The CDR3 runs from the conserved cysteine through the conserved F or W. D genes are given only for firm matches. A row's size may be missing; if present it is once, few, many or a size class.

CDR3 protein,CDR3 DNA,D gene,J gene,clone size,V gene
CASSLRLNTEAFF,TGTGCCAGCAGTTTAAGGCTAAACACTGAAGCTTTCTTT,-,TRBJ1-1,few,TRBV12-3/TRBV12-4
CSARGLQGFSTEAFF,TGCAGTGCTAGGGGCCTCCAGGGGTTTAGCACTGAAGCTTTCTTT,-,TRBJ1-1,-,TRBV20-1
CASSRGPRGHNEQFF,TGTGCCAGCAGCCGCGGCCCACGGGGGCACAATGAGCAGTTCTTC,-,TRBJ2-1,-,TRBV6-1
CASSGGGGRTDTQYF,TGTGCCAGCAGCGGCGGTGGGGGCAGAACAGATACGCAGTATTTT,-,TRBJ2-3,few,TRBV7-2
CASSPPNGQLSSYEQYF,TGTGCCAGCAGTCCCCCAAACGGACAGCTAAGCTCCTACGAGCAGTACTTC,-,TRBJ2-7,few,TRBV27
CAISDPQGVYNEQFF,TGTGCCATCAGTGACCCACAGGGGGTGTACAATGAGCAGTTCTTC,TRBD1,TRBJ2-1,-,TRBV10-3
CASSQGTGSPLHF,TGCGCCAGCAGCCAAGGTACAGGATCACCCCTCCACTTT,-,TRBJ1-6,-,TRBV4-3
CASSLMQGPMGDTQYF,TGTGCCAGCAGTTTAATGCAGGGGCCCATGGGGGATACGCAGTATTTT,-,TRBJ2-3,-,TRBV28
CASSASSYNEQFF,TGTGCCAGCAGTGCCAGCTCCTACAATGAGCAGTTCTTC,-,TRBJ2-1,-,TRBV6-2/TRBV6-3
CASSFGTGTNSYNEQFF,TGCGCCAGCAGCTTTGGGACCGGGACTAACTCCTACAATGAGCAGTTCTTC,TRBD2,TRBJ2-1,-,TRBV5-1
CASSHGTGAPYEQYF,TGCGCCAGCAGCCACGGGACAGGCGCCCCCTACGAGCAGTACTTC,TRBD1,TRBJ2-7,-,TRBV4-1
CASSGIQETQYF,TGTGCCAGCAGTGGGATCCAAGAGACCCAGTACTTC,-,TRBJ2-5,few,TRBV28
CASSPDRGPYQETQYF,TGTGCCAGCAGCCCCGACAGGGGCCCGTACCAAGAGACCCAGTACTTC,TRBD1,TRBJ2-5,many,TRBV11-2
CSASNRGYGYTF,TGCAGTGCTAGTAACAGAGGATATGGCTACACCTTC,-,TRBJ1-2,-,TRBV20-1
CSVGDRNTIYF,TGCAGCGTCGGAGACCGAAACACCATATATTTT,-,TRBJ1-3,few,TRBV29-1
CASSLPLGRENEQFF,TGTGCCAGCAGCTTACCTCTGGGCCGGGAGAATGAGCAGTTCTTC,-,TRBJ2-1,-,TRBV7-8
CASSLGGVAGNTIYF,TGTGCCAGCAGCTTAGGTGGGGTAGCTGGAAACACCATATATTTT,-,TRBJ1-3,-,TRBV7-2
CATSDGPNNEQFF,TGTGCCACCAGTGATGGACCCAACAATGAGCAGTTCTTC,-,TRBJ2-1,-,TRBV24-1
CASSFLQGLGETQYF,TGTGCCAGCAGTTTTTTACAGGGGTTGGGAGAGACCCAGTACTTC,TRBD1,TRBJ2-5,few,TRBV12-3/TRBV12-4
CASSQVGGNLHF,TGCGCCAGCAGCCAAGTTGGGGGCAACCTCCACTTT,-,TRBJ1-6,-,TRBV4-1
CASTPQGNQPQHF,TGCGCCAGCACCCCGCAAGGGAACCAGCCCCAGCATTTT,-,TRBJ1-5,-,TRBV10-2
CASSAGGSATYEQYF,TGTGCCAGCAGCGCTGGGGGGTCCGCTACCTACGAGCAGTACTTC,-,TRBJ2-7,few,TRBV9
CATRLDSSGHRDEQFF,TGTGCCACCAGGCTCGACTCTAGCGGGCATCGCGATGAGCAGTTCTTC,TRBD2,TRBJ2-1,once,TRBV12-3/TRBV12-4
CSYPLAERVDTQYF,TGCAGCTACCCACTAGCGGAAAGGGTAGATACGCAGTATTTT,TRBD2,TRBJ2-3,few,TRBV29-1
CASSKAKSGSPYNEQFF,TGTGCCAGCAGCAAAGCTAAAAGCGGGAGTCCGTACAATGAGCAGTTCTTC,-,TRBJ2-1,few,TRBV21-1
CASSPEVGGYGYTF,TGTGCCAGCAGTCCTGAAGTGGGGGGGTATGGCTACACCTTC,-,TRBJ1-2,few,TRBV12-3/TRBV12-4
CSVGRLYNEQFF,TGCAGCGTTGGAAGACTTTACAATGAGCAGTTCTTC,-,TRBJ2-1,-,TRBV29-1
CSATSTGMEYNEQFF,TGCAGTGCTACCTCTACAGGGATGGAGTACAATGAGCAGTTCTTC,-,TRBJ2-1,many,TRBV20-1
CASRAGLAEFGGTGELFF,TGTGCCAGCCGCGCAGGGCTAGCGGAGTTTGGGGGCACCGGGGAGCTGTTTTTT,TRBD2,TRBJ2-2,-,TRBV7-3
CSVVPTSGSYNEQFF,TGCAGCGTTGTACCGACTAGCGGGAGCTACAATGAGCAGTTCTTC,TRBD2,TRBJ2-1,few,TRBV29-1
CASSLVIGAITEAFF,TGCGCCAGCAGCCTGGTAATCGGGGCCATCACTGAAGCTTTCTTT,-,TRBJ1-1,-,TRBV5-1
CASSLTHLLTEAFF,TGTGCCAGCAGCTTAACCCACCTACTCACTGAAGCTTTCTTT,-,TRBJ1-1,many,TRBV7-2
CASSLGGGPDQPQHF,TGTGCCAGCAGCTTAGGGGGGGGCCCAGATCAGCCCCAGCATTTT,-,TRBJ1-5,-,TRBV7-2
CASSLIRDSYRHPFLTDTQYF,TGTGCCAGTAGCCTTATACGGGACAGCTATAGACACCCCTTTCTCACAGATACGCAGTATTTT,TRBD1,TRBJ2-3,few,TRBV19
CATSDWSGYEQYF,TGTGCCACCAGTGATTGGAGCGGCTACGAGCAGTACTTC,-,TRBJ2-7,few,TRBV24-1
CASSSGLGRAGKETQYF,TGTGCCAGCAGCTCCGGTCTGGGGAGAGCGGGTAAAGAGACCCAGTACTTC,-,TRBJ2-5,few,TRBV7-9
CASSVTRTENEQFF,TGTGCCAGCAGTGTGACTAGAACGGAGAATGAGCAGTTCTTC,-,TRBJ2-1,few,TRBV9
CASSFDRVEDIQYF,TGTGCCAGCAGTTTCGACAGGGTAGAGGACATTCAGTACTTC,TRBD1,TRBJ2-4,many,TRBV28
CASSLGEFGEQFF,TGTGCCAGCAGCTTAGGGGAGTTTGGTGAGCAGTTCTTC,-,TRBJ2-1,many,TRBV7-7
CASSQALWGEVSYNEQFF,TGCGCCAGCAGCCAGGCCCTTTGGGGGGAGGTCTCCTACAATGAGCAGTTCTTC,-,TRBJ2-1,-,TRBV4-3
CASSPGGRITDTQYF,TGTGCCAGCAGCCCAGGGGGGAGGATTACAGATACGCAGTATTTT,-,TRBJ2-3,-,TRBV9
CASSQVRGGYEQYF,TGCGCCAGCAGCCAGGTGCGAGGGGGCTACGAGCAGTACTTC,-,TRBJ2-7,-,TRBV4-3
CASSFWGRNDGYTF,TGTGCCAGCAGTTTTTGGGGACGCAACGATGGCTACACCTTC,-,TRBJ1-2,-,TRBV12-3/TRBV12-4
CASSLARGVNQPQHF,TGTGCCAGCAGTTTAGCGCGGGGGGTTAATCAGCCCCAGCATTTT,-,TRBJ1-5,few,TRBV12-3/TRBV12-4
CASSLVLRDPLRRYNEQFF,TGTGCCAGCAGCTTAGTCTTGAGGGACCCCCTACGACGCTACAATGAGCAGTTCTTC,-,TRBJ2-1,few,TRBV11-2
CATSDDSPWNHGYTF,TGTGCCACCAGTGACGATAGTCCGTGGAACCATGGCTACACCTTC,-,TRBJ1-2,few,TRBV24-1
CSVEATGPVGYEQYF,TGCAGCGTTGAAGCGACAGGGCCGGTCGGCTACGAGCAGTACTTC,TRBD1,TRBJ2-7,many,TRBV29-1
CATSETRPASTDTQYF,TGTGCCACCAGTGAGACCAGACCTGCTAGCACAGATACGCAGTATTTT,-,TRBJ2-3,few,TRBV24-1
CASSLARGGKNTEAFF,TGCGCCAGCAGCTTGGCCAGGGGGGGGAAGAACACTGAAGCTTTCTTT,TRBD1,TRBJ1-1,many,TRBV5-1
CASSQDLLAGATDTQYF,TGCGCCAGCAGCCAAGATCTGCTAGCGGGAGCCACAGATACGCAGTATTTT,TRBD2,TRBJ2-3,few,TRBV4-1
CASSQDGASGSRTGELFF,TGTGCCAGCAGCCAAGATGGGGCTAGCGGGAGTCGCACCGGGGAGCTGTTTTTT,TRBD2,TRBJ2-2,few,TRBV14
CASTGQGNEQFF,TGTGCCAGCACGGGACAGGGTAATGAGCAGTTCTTC,TRBD1,TRBJ2-1,few,TRBV25-1
CASSLMLGQRTDTQYF,TGTGCCAGCAGCCTGATGTTGGGACAGCGCACAGATACGCAGTATTTT,TRBD1,TRBJ2-3,-,TRBV7-6